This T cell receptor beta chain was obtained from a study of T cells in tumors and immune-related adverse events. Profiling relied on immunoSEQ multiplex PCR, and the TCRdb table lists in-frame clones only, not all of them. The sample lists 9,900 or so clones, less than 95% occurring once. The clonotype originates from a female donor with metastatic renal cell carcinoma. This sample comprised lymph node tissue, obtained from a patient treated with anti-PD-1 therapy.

The CDR3, as DNA: TGTGCCAGCAGTTTAAAGCTAGCGGGGGTCTCAACCTACGAGCAGTACTTC. This translates into CASSLKLAGVSTYEQYF. The chain uses TRBV27 and TRBJ2-7; TRBD2 matches at 10 bases. The CDR3 length is 17 residues. Trimming removed 2 bases from V and 2 bases from J; junction bases left unmatched: 9. Per germline, CDR1 MNHEY and CDR2 SMNVEV (reference sequence).